Below, 26 T cell receptor beta chains from the same sample are listed, as sequenced in a study of shared clonotypes between healthy human individuals. Using immunoSEQ multiplex PCR, the repertoire was profiled, and TCRdb retains in-frame clones only, with some absent. The table shows 2,100,000 or so clones, with approximately 95% occurring only once. Material for sequencing was naive CD4+ T cells sorted from blood. The subset was: CD45RA+ positively selected. These receptors came from a man aged 18 to 30 in good health.

The chain joins TRBV28 to TRBJ1-2, with D possibly matching TRBD1 (5 bases). V lost 3 bases to trimming and J lost 6 bases, with 11 bases between them. The germline V gene has CDR1 MDHEN and CDR2 SYDVKM. This CDR3 has 13 residues. The CDR3 DNA reads as TGTGCCAGCAGTTTGGGGCACGCAAATGGCTACACCTTC. It specifies CASSLGHANGYTF.

For this clone: One end of the junction fails to match germline, which may point to a read error. This sequence joins TRBV5-1 and TRBJ2-7; the D gene could be TRBD1 or TRBD2 (5 bases each). Germline CDR1 SGHRS, CDR2 YFSETQ. This CDR3 spans 13 amino acids. CDR3 DNA sequence: TGCGCCAGCAGATTGGGACGGGACTACGAGCAGTACTTC. This translates into CASRLGRDYEQYF. Supplemented by reference TRBV5-1 and TRBJ2-7, the full variable domain reads KAGVTQTPRYLIKTRGQQVTLSCSPISGHRSVSWYQQTPGQGLQFLFEYFSETQRNKGNFPGRFSGRQFSNSRSEMNVSTLELGDSALYLCASRLGRDYEQYFGPGTRLTVT.

This clone occurred once. This chain uses TRBV6-6 with TRBJ1-1, with 7 positions matching TRBD1. Germline V gene sequence: CDR1 MNHNY, CDR2 SVGAGI (reference sequence). V trimming: 5 bases; J trimming: 4 bases; junction bases outside the gene matches: 7. The CDR3 loop spans 14 amino acids. The CDR3 reads CASSPRGEGTEAFF. The CDR3 DNA is TGTGCCAGCAGTCCCAGGGGGGAGGGCACTGAAGCTTTCTTT.

Note on this clone: Other DNA sequences within the sample encode an identical CDR3. V is TRBV30 and J is TRBJ2-6; D not certain. V gave up 2 bases and J gave up 1 base, with 6 bases separating them. The CDR3 consists of 14 residues. Germline V gene sequence: CDR1 GTSNPN, CDR2 SVGIG (reference sequence). CDR3 DNA sequence: TGTGCCTGGAGTTTGGGATCTGGGGCCAACGTCCTGACTTTC. Translating gives CAWSLGSGANVLTF.

The chain uses TRBV30 and TRBJ2-7; D may be TRBD2 (5 bases). This CDR3 has 17 amino acids. CDR1 is GTSNPN, CDR2 SVGIG, per germline (reference sequence). V was clipped by 5 bases and J by 6 bases, with 29 bases between them. Written as DNA, the CDR3 is TGTGCCTGGGCCCCCGGGATTACTCAGGTTAGGTTGGCCGAGCAGTACTTC. This gives the protein CAWAPGITQVRLAEQYF.

For this clone: Germline and junction disagree at one end, which may indicate a read error. V is TRBV7-7 and J is TRBJ2-5; maybe TRBD1 (5 bases). CDR1 and CDR2 from the germline V gene are SSHAT and FNYEAQ (reference sequence). The CDR3 is made up of 14 amino acids. CDR3 sequence: CASSPLGRQETQYF. In DNA, the CDR3 is TGTGCTAGCAGCCCCCTGGGGCGGCAAGAGACCCAGTACTTC.

This chain joins TRBV5-5 and TRBJ1-1; D is uncertain. The CDR3 totals 14 residues. With 0 bases removed from V and 4 bases from J, the gap between germline ends came to 10 bases. CDR1 and CDR2 from the germline V gene are SGHKS and YYEKEE (reference sequence). CDR3 nucleotides: TGTGCCAGCAGCTTGGCGTTCCGTATCACTGAAGCTTTCTTT. Residues: CASSLAFRITEAFF.

This clone has a single count. Here the CDR3 DNA reads TGTGCCAGCAGCGTACTCGGACAGGGGGAGGAAAAACTGTTTTTT. This translates into CASSVLGQGEEKLFF. V is TRBV5-4 and J is TRBJ1-4, with TRBD1 identical over 10 bases. The trim removed 4 bases at V and 8 bases at J, leaving 8 bases unmatched. CDR3 size: 15 residues. Per germline, CDR1 SGHNT and CDR2 YYREEE (reference sequence).

The J gene is TRBJ2-7, the V gene TRBV6-5, with D perhaps assigned TRBD1 or TRBD2 (6 bases each). Trimming pared 8 bases from V and 2 bases from J, leaving 19 bases between. The CDR3 runs to 15 residues. Germline CDR1 is MNHEY and CDR2 is SVGAGI. Written as DNA, the CDR3 is TGTGCCAGCCATTGGGGGGCAGGGGTTACCTACGAGCAGTACTTC. Translated: CASHWGAGVTYEQYF.

As for this clone: The same CDR3 can be traced to other DNA sequences in this sample. V and J are TRBV2 and TRBJ2-3; possible D gene TRBD1, 6 bases. The CDR3 covers 13 residues. V shed 6 bases and J shed 3 bases, with 10 bases lying between them. The germline CDR1 and CDR2 sequences are SNHLY and FYNNEI. The CDR3 DNA follows: TGTGCCAGCAGACAGGGTGGGACAGATACGCAGTATTTT. Its protein product is CASRQGGTDTQYF.

In the case of this clone: Other DNA sequences of this sample code for an identical CDR3. V is TRBV28 and J is TRBJ2-1; tentatively, D is TRBD1 (6 bases). The germline CDR1 and CDR2 sequences are MDHEN and SYDVKM. Trimming stripped 5 bases from V and 10 bases from J, with 12 bases between. CDR3 length equals 12 residues. The CDR3 region is CASSLPGQEQFF. Written as DNA, the CDR3 is TGTGCCAGCAGTCTGCCCGGACAGGAGCAGTTCTTC.

Concerning this clone: The sample contains more than one DNA sequence encoding this CDR3. The chain links TRBV7-9 to TRBJ2-6; D unclear. Germline assignment: CDR1 SEHNR and CDR2 FQNEAQ (reference sequence). This CDR3 has 13 amino acids. With 5 bases removed from V and 0 bases from J, the gap between germline ends came to 2 bases. This CDR3 reads CASSASGANVLTF. CDR3 DNA: TGTGCCAGCAGCGCCTCTGGGGCCAACGTCCTGACTTTC.

The gene calls are TRBV29-1 and TRBJ2-1; D is tentatively TRBD1 or TRBD2 (5 bases each). The germline gives CDR1 SQVTM, CDR2 ANQGSEA. The CDR3 is made up of 13 amino acids. V dropped 5 bases and J dropped 2 bases, with 10 bases sitting between them. The CDR3 coding sequence is TGCAGCGTTCGGGACGGAACCTACAATGAGCAGTTCTTC. It is translated as CSVRDGTYNEQFF.

This chain links TRBV19 with TRBJ2-7; TRBD2 is a possible D gene (5 bases). The CDR3 runs to 11 residues. Germline V CDR1 and CDR2: LNHDA, SQIVND (reference sequence). V was clipped by 3 bases and J by 5 bases, with 5 bases between them. The CDR3 nucleotides are TGTGCCAGTAGTATGAGGGACGAGCAGTACTTC. This sequence encodes CASSMRDEQYF.

In the case of this clone: An end of the junction does not agree with germline; a read error may underlie this. This sequence joins TRBV7-7 and TRBJ2-4; 11 nucleotides line up with TRBD2. This CDR3 spans 21 amino acids. Germline V CDR1 and CDR2: SSHAT, FNYEAQ (reference sequence). CDR3: CASSLEIEGTSGSSAKNIQYF. Written as DNA, the CDR3 is TGTGCTAGCAGCTTAGAGATTGAGGGAACTAGCGGGAGTTCCGCCAAAAACATTCAGTACTTC.

The V and J genes are TRBV18 and TRBJ2-7; D possibly uses TRBD1 or TRBD2 (5 bases each). Germline V gene lookup returns CDR1 KGHSH and CDR2 LQKENI. This CDR3 is 15 amino acids long. V was clipped by 3 bases and J by 1 base, with 13 bases between them. The CDR3 here is CASSPDSGRSYEQYF. For the CDR3, the DNA is TGTGCCAGCTCACCGGACTCGGGACGATCCTACGAGCAGTACTTC.

The chain's CDR3 is CASSYRSGGWYQPQHF. As DNA, the CDR3 is TGTGCCAGCAGCTACAGGTCGGGTGGTTGGTATCAGCCCCAGCATTTT. This rearrangement joins TRBV7-2 to TRBJ1-5; a possible D gene is TRBD1 (5 bases). This CDR3 is 16 amino acids long. Trimming left V 4 bases short and J 5 bases short, with 18 bases between. The germline gives CDR1 SGHTA, CDR2 FQGNSA.

CDR3 DNA sequence: TGTGCCAGCAGCTTGGGGAGACCGGGACAGCCCTACGAGCAGTACTTC. Translation gives CASSLGRPGQPYEQYF. V gene TRBV5-4 combines with J gene TRBJ2-7; TRBD1 matches 7 bases. The V and J ends lost 0 bases and 2 bases, in that order; junction bases with no gene match: 8. The CDR3 consists of 16 residues. Germline CDR1 reads SGHNT; CDR2 reads YYREEE (reference sequence). Based on the CDR3 plus reference TRBV5-4 and TRBJ2-7, the full variable domain is ETGVTQSPTHLIKTRGQQVTLRCSSQSGHNTVSWYQQALGQGPQFIFQYYREEENGRGNFPPRFSGLQFPNYSSELNVNALELDDSALYLCASSLGRPGQPYEQYFGPGTRLTVT.

The gene calls are TRBV5-4 and TRBJ2-3; TRBD1 aligns across 8 bases. The junction had 3 bases not matched to a gene; V was cut back by 5 bases and J by 4 bases. Germline lookup yields CDR1 SGHNT and CDR2 YYREEE (reference sequence). The CDR3 runs to 13 residues. The CDR3, as DNA: TGTGCCAGCAGGACAGGGGTGGCAGATACGCAGTATTTT. It codes for CASRTGVADTQYF.

The J gene is TRBJ2-7, the V gene TRBV18, with D maybe TRBD2 (6 bases). CDR3 length: 16 residues. V was pared by 3 bases and J by 3 bases, with 18 bases between. CDR1 and CDR2 from the germline V gene are KGHSH and LQKENI. The CDR3 protein is CASSPLGTPWGYEQYF. The DNA of the CDR3 is TGTGCCAGCTCACCTCTCGGGACTCCGTGGGGCTACGAGCAGTACTTC.

The chain carries TRBV27 and TRBJ2-7; tentative D call: TRBD2 (6 bases). Trimming took 0 bases from V and 6 from J, leaving 15 bases between them. Germline assignment: CDR1 MNHEY and CDR2 SMNVEV (reference sequence). The CDR3 is 15 amino acids. DNA of the CDR3: TGTGCCAGCAGTTTATCTTGGGAGGTCATTCGCGAGCAGTACTTC. Amino acid sequence: CASSLSWEVIREQYF.

This clone was observed a single time. This chain connects TRBV18 to TRBJ1-3; D is uncertain. V dropped 2 bases and J dropped 0 bases, with 11 bases sitting between them. From germline, CDR1 is KGHSH and CDR2 LQKENI. The CDR3 contains 16 residues. The CDR3 here is CASSPIAGDSGNTIYF. The CDR3 coding sequence is TGTGCCAGCTCACCAATCGCAGGAGACTCTGGAAACACCATATATTTT.

This clone was detected once. The gene calls are TRBV5-1 and TRBJ2-7, with 10 bases matching TRBD2. CDR3 length equals 16 residues. V lost 0 bases to trimming and J lost 1 base; unmatched junction nucleotides: 4. The V gene's germline CDR1 is SGHRS and CDR2 YFSETQ. The CDR3: CASSLAPSGGSYEQYF. CDR3 coding DNA: TGCGCCAGCAGCTTGGCCCCTAGCGGGGGTTCCTACGAGCAGTACTTC.

The chain links TRBV6-9 to TRBJ1-5, with D possibly being TRBD1 (6 bases). In germline, CDR1 is MNHGY, CDR2 SVAAGI. V was cut by 4 bases and J by 0 bases, with 16 bases left in between. The CDR3 is 17 amino acids. The CDR3 nucleotides read TGTGCCAGCAGTTCGACAGGACCCCCCTTTAGCAATCAGCCCCAGCATTTT. Residues: CASSSTGPPFSNQPQHF.

The rearrangement links TRBV2 to TRBJ2-5, with D perhaps given as TRBD1 or TRBD2 (6 bases each). With 7 bases removed from V and 5 bases from J, the gap between germline ends came to 17 bases. There are 14 residues in the CDR3. Germline V gene data show CDR1 as SNHLY and CDR2 as FYNNEI. The DNA of the CDR3 is TGTGCCAGCATGAACACTAGGGGGGAGGAGACCCAGTACTTC. This gives the protein CASMNTRGEETQYF.

The rearrangement joins TRBV9 to TRBJ1-4, with unresolved D. Trimming took off 0 bases at V and 5 bases at J, with 11 bases between the two ends. Per the germline V gene, CDR1 is SGDLS and CDR2 is YYNGEE. This CDR3 region has 15 residues. The CDR3 DNA reads as TGTGCCAGCAGCGTAGCTTTTTCCACCAATGAAAAACTGTTTTTT. Its translation: CASSVAFSTNEKLFF.